This TCR beta chain was sequenced for a study of regulatory T cells in long-lasting Graves disease. The sample's time point: newly diagnosed GD, antithyroid drugs for less than 3 months. Construction of the TCR library relied on RNA isolated from PBMCs. This clonotype has just a few counts. CDR3 length equals 15 residues. The junction had 2 bases not matched to a gene; V was cut back by 3 bases and J by 2 bases. Germline assignment: CDR1 ENHRY and CDR2 SYGVKD. Library construction for TCR beta used iRepertoire HTBI primers and Arm-PCR of CDR3 regions. Using its own MiXCR run on the multiplex PCR reads, TCRdb lists one record per CDR3 protein. The profile covers roughly 380,000 distinct CDR3 sequences, with approximately 15% appearing a single time and about 32% taken by the ten largest. These records were also assigned to another study, of T cells in Graves' hyperthyroidism and ophthalmopathy. That study adds: Participants, patients aged 18 to 65, had newly diagnosed hyperthyroidism with a duration under 2 months. Reasons for excluding patients were uncontrolled infection, other autoimmune disease, pregnancy or lactation.

The rearrangement joins TRBV10-3 to TRBJ2-5; 11 bases are shared with TRBD1. The receptor comes from a man aged 35 to 55 with Graves disease. Sequenced here: peripheral blood mononuclear cells (PBMCs), sampled at new diagnosis, from a patient treated with antithyroid drugs. CDR3 bases: TGTGCCATCAGTGAAGGGGACAGGGGGCAAGAGACCCAGTACTTC. It codes for CAISEGDRGQETQYF.